This is a list of T cell receptor beta chains from one sample in a study of T cells in Graves' hyperthyroidism and ophthalmopathy. MiXCR was run by TCRdb on the multiplex PCR reads, yielding one entry per CDR3 protein. The table shows under 450,000 distinct CDR3 sequences, with approximately 14% occurring only once. Input material: blood. The source of these receptors is a woman younger than 30 with Graves' hyperthyroidism. CDR3s include the opening cysteine and the closing phenylalanine or tryptophan. D genes are given only for firm matches. Where a row states a size, it is once, few, many or the class of an expanded clone; other rows omit it.

v_call,clone_size,j_call,d_call,cdr3_aa,cdr3_nt
TRBV19,once,TRBJ2-5,.,CASSPRGQETQYF,TGTGCCAGTAGTCCCCGGGGCCAAGAGACCCAGTACTTC
TRBV4-1,.,TRBJ2-3,TRBD1,CASSQDGTGASTDTQYF,TGCGCCAGCAGCCAAGATGGGACAGGGGCTAGCACAGATACGCAGTATTTT
TRBV11-2,many,TRBJ2-7,.,CASSFGLTYEQYF,TGTGCCAGCAGCTTCGGACTCACATACGAGCAGTACTTC
TRBV3-1,many,TRBJ2-7,.,CASSPPGNEQYF,TGTGCCAGCAGCCCCCCGGGGAACGAGCAGTACTTC
TRBV6-2/TRBV6-3,few,TRBJ1-5,.,CASSYPVGSGEINQPQHF,TGTGCCAGCAGTTACCCCGTTGGCTCCGGGGAGATCAATCAGCCCCAGCATTTT
TRBV27,many,TRBJ1-1,.,CASSLSLGGNTEAFF,TGTGCCAGCAGTTTATCGCTAGGGGGGAACACTGAAGCTTTCTTT
TRBV4-2,many,TRBJ2-5,.,CASSQDRGPETQYF,TGTGCCAGCAGCCAGGACCGGGGCCCAGAGACCCAGTACTTC
TRBV6-1,.,TRBJ1-4,TRBD1,CASSRRGLANEKLFF,TGTGCCAGCAGCCGAAGGGGGCTGGCTAATGAAAAACTGTTTTTT
TRBV29-1,many,TRBJ1-2,TRBD1,CSFRDRVFGYTF,TGCAGCTTCCGGGACAGGGTTTTTGGCTACACCTTC
TRBV9,.,TRBJ2-7,TRBD1,CASSVGTGDSYEQYF,TGTGCCAGCAGCGTAGGCACAGGGGACTCCTACGAGCAGTACTTC
TRBV5-1,many,TRBJ1-3,.,CASSLEGAGRISGNTIYF,TGCGCCAGCAGCTTGGAAGGGGCAGGGAGGATCTCTGGAAACACCATATATTTT
TRBV10-3,many,TRBJ1-3,.,CAIGVGSGNTIYF,TGTGCCATCGGGGTTGGCTCTGGAAACACCATATATTTT
TRBV12-3/TRBV12-4,many,TRBJ1-5,.,CASSLAPGGTRLYSNQPQHF,TGTGCCAGCAGTTTAGCCCCCGGGGGGACAAGGCTTTATAGCAATCAGCCCCAGCATTTT
TRBV28,few,TRBJ1-3,.,CASSFLTAAGGNTIYF,TGTGCCAGCAGTTTCCTTACAGCTGCTGGCGGAAACACCATATATTTT
TRBV10-2,few,TRBJ1-5,TRBD1,CASSGAGGGNQPQHF,TGCGCCAGCAGTGGCGCAGGGGGCGGCAATCAGCCCCAGCATTTT
TRBV6-1,few,TRBJ1-1,TRBD1,CASSRTGGRTEAFF,TGTGCCAGCAGCCGGACAGGAGGTAGGACTGAAGCTTTCTTT
TRBV4-1,.,TRBJ2-3,.,CASSRQTGRNGGLYTQYF,TGCGCCAGCAGCCGACAAACGGGGCGTAACGGGGGGCTGTATACGCAGTATTTT
TRBV2,many,TRBJ1-1,TRBD1,CASSERTGSNTEAFF,TGTGCCAGCAGTGAACGGACAGGGAGTAATACTGAAGCTTTCTTT
TRBV7-2,few,TRBJ2-6,.,CASSLGWPGRTAGANVLTF,TGTGCCAGCAGCTTAGGGTGGCCAGGGAGGACTGCTGGGGCCAACGTCCTGACTTTC
TRBV3-1,many,TRBJ1-4,.,CASSQERGTKLFF,TGTGCCAGCAGCCAAGAGAGGGGAACAAAACTGTTTTTT
TRBV7-6,.,TRBJ2-2,TRBD1,CASSSPKETGERTGELFF,TGTGCCAGCAGCTCACCTAAGGAGACAGGGGAGAGGACCGGGGAGCTGTTTTTT
TRBV7-8,many,TRBJ2-1,TRBD2,CASSFLTSGDNEQFF,TGTGCCAGCAGCTTTTTGACTAGCGGGGACAATGAGCAGTTCTTC
TRBV7-2,many,TRBJ1-5,.,CASSLVADQPQHF,TGTGCCAGCAGCTTAGTTGCTGATCAGCCCCAGCATTTT
TRBV20-1,many,TRBJ1-1,.,CSAGPQGAEAFF,TGCAGTGCTGGACCACAGGGTGCTGAAGCTTTCTTT
TRBV6-2/TRBV6-3,many,TRBJ2-1,TRBD2,CASRSSGRAYDEQFF,TGTGCCAGCAGATCGAGCGGGAGGGCCTACGATGAGCAGTTCTTC
TRBV28,many,TRBJ1-5,.,CASSLAGTDQPQHF,TGTGCCAGCAGTTTAGCAGGGACGGATCAGCCCCAGCATTTT
TRBV28,many,TRBJ2-7,.,CASSLPSVLPSSYEQYF,TGTGCCAGCAGTTTACCTAGCGTACTCCCTAGCTCCTACGAGCAGTACTTC
TRBV7-2,many,TRBJ1-2,TRBD1,CASSHNFLGTAKKGYGYTF,TGTGCCAGCAGTCATAATTTTCTTGGGACAGCCAAGAAGGGCTATGGCTACACCTTC
TRBV7-9,many,TRBJ1-2,.,CASSLDNGAGGYTF,TGTGCCAGCAGCTTAGACAACGGGGCGGGAGGCTACACCTTC
TRBV28,.,TRBJ2-3,.,CASSAIGEGTDTQYF,TGTGCCAGCAGTGCGATTGGGGAGGGCACAGATACGCAGTATTTT
TRBV11-2,.,TRBJ1-2,.,CASSLTQGLGGYTF,TGTGCCAGCAGCTTAACCCAAGGCCTTGGAGGCTACACCTTC
TRBV6-1,many,TRBJ2-7,.,CASSIAEQYF,TGTGCCAGCAGTATAGCCGAGCAGTACTTC
TRBV7-9,few,TRBJ1-1,.,CASSLAPGGTEAFF,TGTGCCAGCAGCTTAGCCCCGGGAGGGACTGAAGCTTTCTTT
TRBV19,few,TRBJ1-2,TRBD1,CASRGQSYYGYTF,TGTGCCAGCAGGGGACAGTCCTACTATGGCTACACCTTC
TRBV7-8,many,TRBJ2-1,.,CASSLGGTSYNEQFF,TGTGCCAGCAGCTTAGGCGGGACCTCCTACAATGAGCAGTTCTTC
TRBV20-1,many,TRBJ2-3,.,CSAALSSARTDTQYF,TGCAGTGCCGCCCTCTCGAGCGCGCGCACAGATACGCAGTATTTT
TRBV2,few,TRBJ1-5,.,CAGSEVRSWESNQPQHF,TGTGCCGGCAGTGAAGTGAGAAGCTGGGAAAGCAATCAGCCCCAGCATTTT
TRBV12-3/TRBV12-4,many,TRBJ2-1,.,CASSFPSGLSSRGPSYNEQFF,TGTGCCAGCAGTTTTCCCTCGGGACTAAGTAGTAGGGGGCCCTCCTACAATGAGCAGTTCTTC
TRBV7-2,many,TRBJ1-3,.,CASSLDIAGNTIYF,TGTGCCAGCAGCTTAGATATCGCTGGAAACACCATATATTTT
TRBV15,.,TRBJ1-2,TRBD1,CATSRDLNRGYGYTF,TGTGCCACCAGCAGAGACCTTAACAGGGGTTATGGCTACACCTTC
TRBV5-1,few,TRBJ2-3,.,CASSSGGITDTQYF,TGCGCCAGCAGTTCAGGCGGAATCACAGATACGCAGTATTTT
TRBV7-6,few,TRBJ1-2,.,CASSLTGSDETNYGYTF,TGTGCCAGCAGCTTGACAGGAAGCGATGAAACTAACTATGGCTACACCTTC
TRBV6-5,.,TRBJ1-5,.,CASSYARAGQPQHF,TGTGCCAGCAGTTACGCCAGGGCGGGCCAGCCCCAGCATTTT
TRBV28,.,TRBJ2-2,TRBD2,CASWTGGYGELFF,TGTGCCAGCTGGACGGGAGGGTACGGGGAGCTGTTTTTT
TRBV5-1,many,TRBJ2-3,TRBD1,CASSLVSRDRDTQYF,TGCGCCAGCAGCTTGGTTTCGCGGGACAGGGATACGCAGTATTTT
TRBV7-2,many,TRBJ1-1,.,CASSLVGVTNTEAFF,TGTGCCAGCAGCTTAGTAGGAGTAACAAACACTGAAGCTTTCTTT
TRBV12-3/TRBV12-4,many,TRBJ1-1,.,CASSPTEGTEAFF,TGTGCCAGCAGTCCGACGGAGGGGACTGAAGCTTTCTTT
TRBV7-9,.,TRBJ1-4,.,CASTVNGATNEKLFF,TGTGCCAGCACCGTGAATGGAGCAACTAATGAAAAACTGTTTTTT
TRBV4-1,.,TRBJ2-7,.,CASSPNTDEQYF,TGCGCCAGCAGCCCGAACACTGACGAGCAGTACTTC
TRBV29-1,.,TRBJ1-1,.,CSVEDLREAFF,TGCAGCGTTGAAGATCTTCGAGAAGCTTTCTTT
TRBV5-6,few,TRBJ1-2,.,CASNTGTFPYGYTF,TGTGCCAGCAATACCGGGACATTCCCCTATGGCTACACCTTC
TRBV7-3,many,TRBJ1-1,TRBD1,CASSLTPGTVDTEAFF,TGTGCCAGCAGCTTAACACCAGGGACAGTAGACACTGAAGCTTTCTTT
TRBV10-3,.,TRBJ2-7,.,CAHGAGPEQYF,TGTGCCCACGGCGCTGGGCCCGAGCAGTACTTC
TRBV5-5,many,TRBJ2-5,TRBD2,CASSLGLAGSQETQYF,TGTGCCAGCAGCTTGGGGCTAGCGGGGAGCCAAGAGACCCAGTACTTC
TRBV11-2,many,TRBJ1-1,TRBD1,CASSTLGGTGFMGTEAFF,TGTGCCAGCAGCACTCTCGGCGGGACAGGGTTTATGGGCACTGAAGCTTTCTTT
TRBV7-9,.,TRBJ1-3,.,CASSSRRALSSGNTIYF,TGTGCCAGCAGCTCCCGTCGGGCCCTGAGCTCTGGAAACACCATATATTTT
TRBV6-1,.,TRBJ1-6,TRBD1,CASSPGQGGSDSPLHF,TGTGCCAGCAGCCCGGGACAGGGTGGTAGCGATTCACCCCTCCACTTT
TRBV19,.,TRBJ1-5,TRBD1,CASSIVDRGNQPQHF,TGTGCCAGTAGTATAGTAGACAGGGGCAATCAGCCCCAGCATTTT
TRBV5-1,.,TRBJ2-3,.,CASSLAGASGGDTQYF,TGCGCCAGCAGCTTGGCCGGGGCATCAGGAGGAGATACGCAGTATTTT